The sequence of this TCR beta chain was determined in a study of glioma-infiltrating T cells after dendritic cell vaccination. Time point denoted: after dendritic cell vaccination, including at tumor progression/relapse. Trimming stripped 4 bases from V and 0 bases from J, with 8 bases between. Germline V gene sequence: CDR1 MNHNS, CDR2 SASEGT. The CDR3 is 14 residues long. TCRdb keeps only in-frame clones here, not all; method: immunoSEQ multiplex PCR. The data contain around 90,000 clones, 75% to 90% of them seen just once; the ten biggest clones take up 2% to 2.5%. The chain is built from TRBV6-1 and TRBJ2-3; D remains ambiguous. The source material was blood, sampled after dendritic cell vaccination. This TCR was recovered from a human donor with glioblastoma. In DNA, the CDR3 is TGTGCCAGCAGTGCTTATACTAGCACAGATACGCAGTATTTT. Amino acid sequence: CASSAYTSTDTQYF.